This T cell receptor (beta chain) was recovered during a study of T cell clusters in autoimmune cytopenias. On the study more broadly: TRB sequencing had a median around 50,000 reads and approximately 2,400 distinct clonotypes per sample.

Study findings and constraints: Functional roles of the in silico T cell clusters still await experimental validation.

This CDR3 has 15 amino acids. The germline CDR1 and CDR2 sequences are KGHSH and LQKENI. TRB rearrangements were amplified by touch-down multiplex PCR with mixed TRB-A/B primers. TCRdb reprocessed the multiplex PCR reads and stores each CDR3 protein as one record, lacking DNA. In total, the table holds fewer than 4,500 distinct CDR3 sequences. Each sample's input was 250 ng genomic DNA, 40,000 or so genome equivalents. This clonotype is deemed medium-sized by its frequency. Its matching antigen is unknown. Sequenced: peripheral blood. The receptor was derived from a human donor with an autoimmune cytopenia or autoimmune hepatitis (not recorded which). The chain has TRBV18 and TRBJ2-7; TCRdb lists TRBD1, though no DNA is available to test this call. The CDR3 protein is CASSDRQAISYEQYF.